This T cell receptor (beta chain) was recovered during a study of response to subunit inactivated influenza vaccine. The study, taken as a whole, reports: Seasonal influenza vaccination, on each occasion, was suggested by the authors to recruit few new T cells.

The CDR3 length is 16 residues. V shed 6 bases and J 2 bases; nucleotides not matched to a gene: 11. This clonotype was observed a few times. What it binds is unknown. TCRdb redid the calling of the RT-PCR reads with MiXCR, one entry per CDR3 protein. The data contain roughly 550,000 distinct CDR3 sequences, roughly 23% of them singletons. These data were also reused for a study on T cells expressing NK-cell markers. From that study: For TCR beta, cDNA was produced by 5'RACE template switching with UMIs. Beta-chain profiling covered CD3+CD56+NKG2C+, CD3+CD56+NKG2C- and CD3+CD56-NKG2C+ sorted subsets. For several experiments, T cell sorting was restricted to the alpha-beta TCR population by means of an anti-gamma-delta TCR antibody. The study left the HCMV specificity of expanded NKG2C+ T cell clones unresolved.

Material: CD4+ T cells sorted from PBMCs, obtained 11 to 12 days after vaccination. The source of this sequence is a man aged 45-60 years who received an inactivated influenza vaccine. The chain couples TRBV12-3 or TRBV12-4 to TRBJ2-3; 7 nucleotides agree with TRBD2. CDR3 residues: CASSRQPGTTTDTQYF. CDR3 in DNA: TGTGCCAGCAGCCGACAGCCCGGGACTACCACAGATACGCAGTATTTT.